What follows are 21 T cell receptor beta chains derived from one specimen sequenced in a study of blood T cell repertoires in COVID-19. Clones were sequenced by immunoSEQ multiplex PCR, and TCRdb holds only the in-frame ones, with some missing. The sample shows about 260,000 clones, about 89% of them seen only once. The sequenced sample consisted of peripheral blood. The receptors here all came from a woman aged 40 to 50 who had recovered from COVID-19.

V and J are TRBV13 and TRBJ1-6; a weak D match, TRBD1 (6 bases). V gave up 3 bases and J gave up 8 bases, with 14 bases separating them. The CDR3 has 15 residues. The germline V gene has CDR1 PRHDT and CDR2 FYEKMQ (reference sequence). The CDR3 bases are TGTGCCAGCAGCTTCCGACAGGCCAATTATTCACCCCTCCACTTT. Translating it yields CASSFRQANYSPLHF.

This clone showed up just a few times. The chain uses TRBV27 and TRBJ1-4; no firm D call. The V end lost 5 bases, the J end lost 12 bases, and 22 bases lay between the germline ends. The CDR3 extends over 15 amino acids. From germline, CDR1 is MNHEY and CDR2 SMNVEV (reference sequence). The CDR3 here is CASSTNLLAGSELFF. CDR3 bases: TGTGCCAGCAGTACCAACCTCCTCGCGGGGTCCGAACTGTTTTTT.

CDR3 in DNA: TGTGCCAGCAGCTGGAGACTAGCGGGGCAAGAGACCCAGTACTTC. Translation: CASSWRLAGQETQYF. V usage is TRBV5-4 and J usage is TRBJ2-5, with 11 bases aligning to TRBD2. J lost 2 bases, V lost 3 bases, and 3 bases had no gene match. The CDR3 covers 15 residues. CDR1 and CDR2 (germline): SGHNT, YYREEE (reference sequence).

V is TRBV5-1 and J is TRBJ1-1; 8 bases line up with TRBD1. V shed 4 bases, J shed 1 base, and the junction held 9 bases outside the gene matches. Germline V CDR1 and CDR2: SGHRS, YFSETQ. CDR3 length: 16 amino acids. The CDR3 loop is CASSPSRDRTNTEAFF. The DNA of the CDR3 is TGCGCCAGCAGCCCGTCCCGGGACAGGACGAACACTGAAGCTTTCTTT.

The rearrangement uses TRBV4-1 and TRBJ2-3; D not certain. V was trimmed by 1 base and J by 2 bases, leaving 10 bases between them. The germline V gene has CDR1 MGHRA and CDR2 YSYEKL. The CDR3 sequence is 15 residues long. The CDR3 sequence is CASSQGDISTDTQYF. DNA for the CDR3: TGCGCCAGCAGCCAAGGAGACATCTCCACAGATACGCAGTATTTT.

As to this clone: The sample carries other DNA sequences with the same CDR3. The chain recombines TRBV2 with TRBJ2-1, with a possible D match to TRBD1 (6 bases). The CDR3 runs 15 residues. CDR1 and CDR2 (germline): SNHLY, FYNNEI. V dropped 2 bases and J dropped 0 bases, with 8 bases sitting between them. CDR3 region: CASSEQGSSYNEQFF. CDR3 coding DNA: TGTGCCAGCAGTGAACAGGGGAGCTCCTACAATGAGCAGTTCTTC.

The V call is TRBV21-1, the J call TRBJ1-1; the DNA was not used to check the table's D call, TRBD1. TRBV21-1 is given as a pseudogene. The CDR3 spans 16 residues. Here the CDR3 DNA reads TGTGCCAGCAGCAAAGTAAGGACAGGGGGATGGACTGAAGCTTTCTTT. It yields the protein CASSKVRTGGWTEAFF.

The chain couples TRBV23-1 to TRBJ2-2; D perhaps matches TRBD1 (6 bases). TRBV23-1 is an ORF for which the function is uncertain. V dropped 2 bases and J dropped 3 bases, with 10 bases sitting between them. The CDR3 runs to 15 residues. CDR3 in amino acids: CASSQGDKYTGELFF. CDR3 coding DNA: TGCGCCAGCAGTCAAGGGGACAAATACACCGGGGAGCTGTTTTTT.

The V gene is TRBV4-3, the J gene TRBJ1-1; D may be TRBD1 (5 bases). Trimming took 4 bases from V and 1 from J, leaving 10 bases between them. The length of the CDR3 is 14 residues. Germline V gives CDR1 LGHNA, CDR2 YSLEER. The CDR3 loop is CASSLGGENTEAFF. DNA for the CDR3: TGCGCCAGCAGCCTTGGGGGGGAGAACACTGAAGCTTTCTTT.

The CDR3 here is CASSLTGQGYEQYF. DNA of the CDR3: TGCGCCAGCAGCTTGACTGGACAGGGGTACGAGCAGTACTTC. This chain uses TRBV5-1 with TRBJ2-7; 9 bases align to TRBD1. Germline lookup yields CDR1 SGHRS and CDR2 YFSETQ. Trimming removed 1 base from V and 4 bases from J; junction bases left unmatched: 3. CDR3 length equals 14 residues.

The gene calls are TRBV30 and TRBJ1-1; D is undetermined. Deletions cut 0 bases from V and 5 bases from J, with 13 bases between. CDR3 length: 14 residues. Germline CDR1 reads GTSNPN; CDR2 reads SVGIG (reference sequence). The CDR3 is CAWSVLTPRTEAFF. The DNA for the CDR3 is TGTGCCTGGAGTGTTTTAACCCCTAGGACTGAAGCTTTCTTT. Supplemented by reference TRBV30 and TRBJ1-1, the full variable domain reads SQTIHQWPATLVQPVGSPLSLECTVEGTSNPNLYWYRQAAGRGLQLLFYSVGIGQISSEVPQNLSASRPQDRQFILSSKKLLLSDSGFYLCAWSVLTPRTEAFFGQGTRLTVV.

This chain joins TRBV11-3 and TRBJ2-7; TRBD1 aligns across 9 bases. The trim removed 5 bases at V and 3 bases at J, leaving 8 bases unmatched. CDR1 is SGHNT, CDR2 YENEEA, per germline. This CDR3 region has 15 residues. The CDR3 bases are TGTGCCAGCAGCCAATCCGCGGACAGGGGCTACGAGCAGTACTTC. Protein sequence: CASSQSADRGYEQYF.

The V call is TRBV5-4, the J call TRBJ1-2; unclear D gene. The V gene's germline CDR1 is SGHNT and CDR2 YYREEE (reference sequence). Deletions cut 1 base from V and 6 bases from J, with 16 bases between. This CDR3 contains 15 residues. The CDR3 region is CASSLYRESGDGYTF. CDR3 bases: TGTGCCAGCAGCTTGTACCGGGAGAGTGGGGATGGCTACACCTTC.

V gene TRBV5-8 combines with J gene TRBJ2-7; tentatively, D is TRBD1 (6 bases). The V end was cut by 4 bases, the J end by 2 bases, with 10 bases between. The germline V gene encodes CDR1 SGHTS and CDR2 YDEGEE. The CDR3 runs to 13 residues. The chain's CDR3 is CASSRYRAYEQYF. CDR3 sequence (DNA): TGTGCCAGCAGCAGATACAGGGCCTACGAGCAGTACTTC.

The genes are TRBV7-2 and TRBJ2-7; TRBD1 is a possible D gene (5 bases). The germline V gene has CDR1 SGHTA and CDR2 FQGNSA. V was shortened by 4 bases and J by 0 bases, with 13 bases between the two germline ends. The CDR3 extends over 15 amino acids. The CDR3 region has the DNA TGTGCCAGCAGCTGGGGCAGGACGAGCTCCTACGAGCAGTACTTC. It translates to CASSWGRTSSYEQYF.

This clone showed up just a few times. The CDR3 sequence: CASSRQEALGYTF. The CDR3 DNA sequence: TGTGCCAGCAGCCGCCAAGAGGCCCTGGGCTACACCTTC. V gene TRBV4-2 combines with J gene TRBJ1-2, with unresolved D. The ends were cut back, 4 bases at V and 8 bases at J, with 14 bases in the middle. In germline, CDR1 is LGHNA, CDR2 YNFKEQ. This CDR3 comprises 13 residues.

This clone showed up just once. This sequence joins TRBV11-2 and TRBJ2-2; 7 bases align to TRBD2. This CDR3 comprises 17 residues. J gave up 3 bases and V 0 bases, and 7 bases lay outside the gene matches. The germline gives CDR1 SGHAT, CDR2 FQNNGV. As DNA, the CDR3 is TGTGCCAGCAGCTTAGATGGGGAGGGAACCCACACCGGGGAGCTGTTTTTT. Its translation: CASSLDGEGTHTGELFF.

The chain joins TRBV6-2 or TRBV6-3 to TRBJ2-6; TRBD1 is a possible D gene (6 bases). Germline V CDR1 and CDR2: MNHEY, SVGEGT. This CDR3 contains 18 residues. V lost 6 bases, J lost 1 base, and 19 bases lay in between. The CDR3 sequence is CASSPLPGQTSGANVLTF. The CDR3 DNA is TGTGCCAGCAGCCCCCTCCCGGGACAAACATCTGGGGCCAACGTCCTGACTTTC.

The chain carries TRBV3-1 (or the pseudogene TRBV3-2) and TRBJ2-3; TRBD1 is a possible D gene (5 bases). The CDR3 has 18 residues. Trimming removed 6 bases from V and 0 bases from J, with 22 bases in between. The germline V gene encodes CDR1 LGHDT and CDR2 YNNKEL (reference sequence). CDR3 region: CASRSDKGPNPSTDTQYF. CDR3 DNA sequence: TGTGCCAGCAGATCGGACAAGGGCCCGAACCCTAGCACAGATACGCAGTATTTT.

The chain uses TRBV15 and TRBJ1-3; 8 bases are shared with TRBD1. CDR1 and CDR2 (germline): LNHNV, YYDKDF (reference sequence). V trimming: 8 bases; J trimming: 4 bases; junction bases outside the gene matches: 4. The CDR3 length is 13 residues. The CDR3 protein is CATEQGVGNTIYF. For the CDR3, the DNA is TGTGCCACCGAACAGGGGGTCGGAAACACCATATATTTT.

The V gene is TRBV6-5, the J gene TRBJ1-3; unclear D gene. V was shortened by 2 bases and J by 4 bases, with 6 bases between the two germline ends. The CDR3 length is 13 residues. Germline V gene sequence: CDR1 MNHEY, CDR2 SVGAGI. CDR3 coding DNA: TGTGCCAGCAGTTACGGGCAGGGAAACACCATATATTTT. Protein product: CASSYGQGNTIYF.